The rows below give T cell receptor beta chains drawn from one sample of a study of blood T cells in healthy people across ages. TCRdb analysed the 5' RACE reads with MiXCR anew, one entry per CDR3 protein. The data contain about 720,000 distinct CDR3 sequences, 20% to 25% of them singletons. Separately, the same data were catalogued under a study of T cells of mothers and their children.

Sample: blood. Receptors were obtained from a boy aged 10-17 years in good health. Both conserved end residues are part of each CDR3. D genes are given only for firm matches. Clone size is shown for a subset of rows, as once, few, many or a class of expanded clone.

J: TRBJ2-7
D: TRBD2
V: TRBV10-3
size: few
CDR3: CAISVGLAGGSYEQYF

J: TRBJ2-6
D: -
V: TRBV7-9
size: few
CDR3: CASSLEALGAGANVLTF

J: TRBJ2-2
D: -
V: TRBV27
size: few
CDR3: CASSLWGRGELFF

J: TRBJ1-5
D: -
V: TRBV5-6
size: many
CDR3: CASSLSLRDNQPQHF

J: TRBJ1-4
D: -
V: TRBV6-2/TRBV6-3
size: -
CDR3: CASSYSGSGKLFF

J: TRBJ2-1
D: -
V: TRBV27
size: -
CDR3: CASTLAPGAHEQFF

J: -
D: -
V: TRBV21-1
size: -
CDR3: CASRAGDYEQYF

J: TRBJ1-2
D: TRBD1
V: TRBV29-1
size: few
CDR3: CSVTGQGVYTF

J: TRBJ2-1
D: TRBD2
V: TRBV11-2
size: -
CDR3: CASSLDSGLANYNEQFF

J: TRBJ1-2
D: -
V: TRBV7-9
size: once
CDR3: CASSLGQDLHGYTF

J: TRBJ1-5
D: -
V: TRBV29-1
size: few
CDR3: CSVVFVSGGHNQPQHF

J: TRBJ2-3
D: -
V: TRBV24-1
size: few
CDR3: CATSDLDWTDTQYF

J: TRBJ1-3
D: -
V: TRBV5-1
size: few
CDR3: CASSLGVSGGNTIYF

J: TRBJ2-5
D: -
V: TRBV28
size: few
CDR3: CASSFQLETQYF

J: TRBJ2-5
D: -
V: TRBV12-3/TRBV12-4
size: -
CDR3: CASSASTKQETQYF

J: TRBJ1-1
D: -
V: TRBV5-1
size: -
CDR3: CASSFSVSPDRRNTEAFF

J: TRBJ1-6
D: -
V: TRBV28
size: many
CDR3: CASSWGVGSSPLHF

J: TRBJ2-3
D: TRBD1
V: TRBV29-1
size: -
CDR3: CSVDRGDSASTDTQYF

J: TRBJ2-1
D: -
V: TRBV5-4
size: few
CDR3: CASNRTGEVVNEQFF

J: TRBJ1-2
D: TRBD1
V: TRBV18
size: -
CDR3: CASSPVGQASYGYTF

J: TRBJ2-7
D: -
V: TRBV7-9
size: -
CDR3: CASSDPEGGLRYEQYF

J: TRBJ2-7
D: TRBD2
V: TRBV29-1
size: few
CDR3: CSVGSGREDYEQYF

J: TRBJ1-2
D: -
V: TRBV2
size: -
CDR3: CASSVESIYGYTF

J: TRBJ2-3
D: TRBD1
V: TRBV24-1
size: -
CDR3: CATSVTGYGADTQYF

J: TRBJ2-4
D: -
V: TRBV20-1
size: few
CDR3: CSARSMVQGGGNIQYF

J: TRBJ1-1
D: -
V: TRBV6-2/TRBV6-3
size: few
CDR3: CASTYAPNTEAFF

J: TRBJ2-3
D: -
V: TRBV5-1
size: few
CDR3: CASSLMGLTDTQYF

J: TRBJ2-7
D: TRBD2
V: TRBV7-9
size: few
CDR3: CASSSSAGGPHEQYF

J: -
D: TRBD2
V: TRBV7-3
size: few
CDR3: CASSPTTSGAKEQFF

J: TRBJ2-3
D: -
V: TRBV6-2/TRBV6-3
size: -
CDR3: CASSRTEDTQYF

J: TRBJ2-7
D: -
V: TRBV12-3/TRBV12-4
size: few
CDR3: CASSSRTSSYEQYF

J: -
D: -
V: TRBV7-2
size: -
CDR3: CASSPIPRWGEETQYF

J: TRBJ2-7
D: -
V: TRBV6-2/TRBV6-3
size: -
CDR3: CASSYSQEVYEQYF

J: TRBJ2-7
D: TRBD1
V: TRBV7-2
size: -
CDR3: CASSLRRGFKQCF

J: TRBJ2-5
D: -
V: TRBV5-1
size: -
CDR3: CASSLKGGRQETQYF

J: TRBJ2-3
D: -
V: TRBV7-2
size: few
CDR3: CASSPRMGADTQYF

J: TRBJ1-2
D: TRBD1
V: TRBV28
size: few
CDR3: CAISPGQGIYGYTF

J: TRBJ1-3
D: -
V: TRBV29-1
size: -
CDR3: CSVAHSGNTIYF

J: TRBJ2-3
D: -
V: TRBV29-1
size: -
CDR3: CSVDRASTDTQYF

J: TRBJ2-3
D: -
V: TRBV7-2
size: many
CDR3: CASSSITDTQYF

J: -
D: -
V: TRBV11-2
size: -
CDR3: CASSLGHGPNEQFF

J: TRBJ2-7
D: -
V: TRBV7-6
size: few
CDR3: CASSLYRERTYEQYF

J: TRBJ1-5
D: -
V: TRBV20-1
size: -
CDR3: CSASQRQVYSNQPQHF

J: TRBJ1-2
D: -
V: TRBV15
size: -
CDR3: CATSRDPTGNHGYTF

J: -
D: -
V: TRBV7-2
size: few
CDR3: CASSLGRAVSYEQYF

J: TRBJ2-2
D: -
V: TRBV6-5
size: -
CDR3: CAAGTDNTGELFF

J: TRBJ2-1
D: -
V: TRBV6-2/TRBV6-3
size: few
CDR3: CASKSDPNEQFF

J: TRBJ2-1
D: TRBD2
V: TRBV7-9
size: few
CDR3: CASSFALSGAYNEQFF

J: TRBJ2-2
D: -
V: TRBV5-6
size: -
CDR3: CASSLTGPTGELFF

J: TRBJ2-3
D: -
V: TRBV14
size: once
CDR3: CASSQYVGYTTDTQYF